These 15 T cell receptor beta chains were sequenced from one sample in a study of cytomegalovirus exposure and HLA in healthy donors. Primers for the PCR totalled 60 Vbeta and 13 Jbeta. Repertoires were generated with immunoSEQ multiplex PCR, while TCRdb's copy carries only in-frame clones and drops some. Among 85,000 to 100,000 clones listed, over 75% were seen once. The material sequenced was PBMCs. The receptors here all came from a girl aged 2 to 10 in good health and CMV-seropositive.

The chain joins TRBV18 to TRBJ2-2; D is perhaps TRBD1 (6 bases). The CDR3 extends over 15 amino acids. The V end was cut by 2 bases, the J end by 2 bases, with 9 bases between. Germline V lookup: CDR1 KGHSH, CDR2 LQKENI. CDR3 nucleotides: TGTGCCAGCTCACCATCGGACAGAAACACCGGGGAGCTGTTTTTT. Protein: CASSPSDRNTGELFF.

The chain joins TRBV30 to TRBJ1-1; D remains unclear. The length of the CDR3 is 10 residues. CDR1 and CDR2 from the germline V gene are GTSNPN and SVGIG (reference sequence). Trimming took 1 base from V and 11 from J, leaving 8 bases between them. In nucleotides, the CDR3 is TGTGCCTGGAGTGAGCCGGTCGCTTTCTTT. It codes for CAWSEPVAFF.

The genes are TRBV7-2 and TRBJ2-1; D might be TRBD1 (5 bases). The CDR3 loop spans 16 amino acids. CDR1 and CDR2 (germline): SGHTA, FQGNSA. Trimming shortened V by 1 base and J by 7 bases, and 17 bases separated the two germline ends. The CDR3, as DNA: TGTGCCAGCAGCTTAGGCAGGGTTGTTGTGGGGAATGAGCAGTTCTTC. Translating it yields CASSLGRVVVGNEQFF. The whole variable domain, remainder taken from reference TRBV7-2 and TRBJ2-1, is GAGVSQSPSNKVTEKGKDVELRCDPISGHTALYWYRQSLGQGLEFLIYFQGNSAPDKSGLPSDRFSAERTGGSVSTLTIQRTQQEDSAVYLCASSLGRVVVGNEQFFGPGTRLTVL.

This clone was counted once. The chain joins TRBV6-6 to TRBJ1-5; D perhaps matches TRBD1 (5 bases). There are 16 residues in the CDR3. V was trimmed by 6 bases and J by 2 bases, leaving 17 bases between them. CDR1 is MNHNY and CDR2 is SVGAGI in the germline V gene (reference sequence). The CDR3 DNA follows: TGTGCCAGCAGAGATTGGGTGGGGGGAGGCAATCAGCCCCAGCATTTT. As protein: CASRDWVGGGNQPQHF.

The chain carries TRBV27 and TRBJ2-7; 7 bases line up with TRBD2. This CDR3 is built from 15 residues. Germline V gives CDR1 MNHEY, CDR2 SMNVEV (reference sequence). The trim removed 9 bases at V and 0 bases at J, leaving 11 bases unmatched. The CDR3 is CASINLAVSSYEQYF. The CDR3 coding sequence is TGTGCCAGTATTAATCTAGCGGTTAGCTCCTACGAGCAGTACTTC.

The CDR3 coding sequence is TGTCAGAGCGGGCGGAGCACCGGGGAGCTGTTTTTT. Its protein is CQSGRSTGELFF. The chain recombines TRBV6-1 with TRBJ2-2; D may be TRBD2 (6 bases). Germline CDR1 reads MNHNS; CDR2 reads SASEGT. CDR3 length equals 12 residues.

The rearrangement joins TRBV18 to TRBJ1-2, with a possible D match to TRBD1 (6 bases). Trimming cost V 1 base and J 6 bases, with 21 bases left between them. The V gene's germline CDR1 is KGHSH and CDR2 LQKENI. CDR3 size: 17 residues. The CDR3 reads CASSPRRQGLARDGYTF. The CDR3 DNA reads TGTGCCAGCTCACCACGACGGCAGGGGTTAGCGCGAGATGGCTACACCTTC.

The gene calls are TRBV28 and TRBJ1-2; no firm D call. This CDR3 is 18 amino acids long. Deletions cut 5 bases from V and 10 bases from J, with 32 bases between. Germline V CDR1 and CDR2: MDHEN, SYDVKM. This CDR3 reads CASSIPPQLQVNQFVYTF. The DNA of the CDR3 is TGTGCCAGCAGTATCCCACCCCAGCTTCAGGTCAACCAGTTTGTCTACACCTTC.

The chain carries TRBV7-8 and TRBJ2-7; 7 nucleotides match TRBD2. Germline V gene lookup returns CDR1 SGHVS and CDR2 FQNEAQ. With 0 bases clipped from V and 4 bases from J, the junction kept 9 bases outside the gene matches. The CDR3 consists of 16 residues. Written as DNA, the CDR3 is TGTGCCAGCAGCTTAGCGGCGGCGGGAGTATCATACGAGCAGTACTTC. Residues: CASSLAAAGVSYEQYF.

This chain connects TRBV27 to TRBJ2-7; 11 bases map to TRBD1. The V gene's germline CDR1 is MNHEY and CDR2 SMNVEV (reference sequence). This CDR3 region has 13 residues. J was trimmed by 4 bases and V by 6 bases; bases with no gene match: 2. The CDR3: CASSGTGGYEQYF. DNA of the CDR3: TGTGCCAGCAGCGGGACAGGGGGGTACGAGCAGTACTTC.

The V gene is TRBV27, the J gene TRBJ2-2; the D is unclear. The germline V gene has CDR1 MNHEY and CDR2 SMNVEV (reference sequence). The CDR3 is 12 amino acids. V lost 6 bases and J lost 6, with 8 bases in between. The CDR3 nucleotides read TGTGCCAGCAGCCCCGAGGCCGGGGAGCTGTTTTTT. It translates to CASSPEAGELFF.

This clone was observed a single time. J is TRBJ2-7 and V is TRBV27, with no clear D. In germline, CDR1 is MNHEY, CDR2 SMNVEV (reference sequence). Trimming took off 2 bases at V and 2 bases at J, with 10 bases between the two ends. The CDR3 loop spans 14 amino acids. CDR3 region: CASSLKYLTYEQYF. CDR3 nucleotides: TGTGCCAGCAGTTTAAAGTATCTAACCTACGAGCAGTACTTC.

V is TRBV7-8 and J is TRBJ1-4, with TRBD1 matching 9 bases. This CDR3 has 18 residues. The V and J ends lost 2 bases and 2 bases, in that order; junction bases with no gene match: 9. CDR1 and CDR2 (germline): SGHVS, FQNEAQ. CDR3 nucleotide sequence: TGTGCCAGCAGCTTAAATAGGGGACAGGGTCCGACTAATGAAAAACTGTTTTTT. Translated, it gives CASSLNRGQGPTNEKLFF.

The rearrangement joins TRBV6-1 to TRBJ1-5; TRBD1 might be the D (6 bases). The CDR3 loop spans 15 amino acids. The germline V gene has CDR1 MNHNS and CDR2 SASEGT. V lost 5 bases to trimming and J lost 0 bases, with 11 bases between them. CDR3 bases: TGTGCCAGCAGTCCTACAGGGTATAGCAATCAGCCCCAGCATTTT. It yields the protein CASSPTGYSNQPQHF.

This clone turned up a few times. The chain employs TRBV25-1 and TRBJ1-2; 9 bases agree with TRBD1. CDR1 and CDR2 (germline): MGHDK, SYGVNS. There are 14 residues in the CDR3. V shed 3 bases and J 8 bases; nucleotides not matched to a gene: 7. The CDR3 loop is CASSDIRTGVGYTF. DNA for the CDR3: TGTGCCAGCAGTGATATAAGGACAGGGGTAGGCTACACCTTC.